These 8 T cell receptor beta chains originate from one sample sequenced in a study of blood T cell repertoires in COVID-19. Generated by immunoSEQ multiplex PCR, the TCRdb table keeps only in-frame clones and is missing some. The sample has about 240,000 clones, 80% to 90% seen once. Material for sequencing was peripheral blood. The source of these receptors is a middle-aged man with acute or convalescent COVID-19.

This rearrangement joins TRBV4-1 to TRBJ1-2, with 7 bases fitting TRBD1. The length of the CDR3 is 16 residues. CDR1 and CDR2 from the germline V gene are MGHRA and YSYEKL. The V and J ends lost 1 base and 2 bases, in that order; junction bases with no gene match: 7. CDR3 in DNA: TGCGCCAGCAGCCAAGTAAGAACAGGGGCAAACTATGGCTACACCTTC. It is translated as CASSQVRTGANYGYTF.

V gene TRBV2 combines with J gene TRBJ2-3; 7 bases are shared with TRBD1. CDR1 and CDR2 from the germline V gene are SNHLY and FYNNEI. Trimming took 8 bases from V and 1 from J; bases not matched to a gene: 9. The length of the CDR3 is 15 residues. This chain's CDR3 is CASGPTGFGTDTQYF. The CDR3 region has the DNA TGTGCCAGCGGCCCGACAGGGTTCGGCACAGATACGCAGTATTTT.

V is TRBV28 and J is TRBJ2-7; 10 bases are shared with TRBD1. Germline V gene lookup returns CDR1 MDHEN and CDR2 SYDVKM. This CDR3 is built from 14 residues. Unmatched junction bases numbered 5, after V lost 7 bases and J lost 2 bases. The CDR3 protein is CASIPGQGAYEQYF. CDR3 sequence (DNA): TGTGCCAGCATACCCGGACAGGGGGCCTACGAGCAGTACTTC.

This clone has only a few counts. This chain uses TRBV7-3 with TRBJ2-2; 9 bases are a match to TRBD1. Germline CDR1 reads SGHTA; CDR2 reads FQGTGA. CDR3 length equals 15 residues. V trimming: 5 bases; J trimming: 7 bases; junction bases outside the gene matches: 8. The CDR3 DNA reads TGTGCCAGCAGCCCAGGGACAGGGAAGGGCGGGGAGCTGTTTTTT. This gives the protein CASSPGTGKGGELFF.

This chain uses TRBV19 with TRBJ1-5; 7 bases are shared with TRBD1. Germline trimming cut 1 base from V and 0 bases from J; bases unmatched to any gene: 6. The germline gives CDR1 LNHDA, CDR2 SQIVND (reference sequence). This CDR3 has 17 residues. CDR3 protein: CASSIVTGEYSNQPQHF. The CDR3 DNA sequence: TGTGCCAGTAGTATAGTAACAGGGGAGTATAGCAATCAGCCCCAGCATTTT.

V and J are TRBV11-2 and TRBJ2-5; 7 nucleotides agree with TRBD2. CDR1 is SGHAT, CDR2 FQNNGV, per germline. Trimming at V came to 3 bases and at J to 5 bases, leaving 6 bases not matched to a gene. The CDR3 is 14 residues long. The CDR3 DNA is TGTGCCAGCAGCTTCTTCAGGGAGGGTGAGACCCAGTACTTC. As protein: CASSFFREGETQYF.

The genes are TRBV7-9 and TRBJ2-7; the match to TRBD1 covers 7 bases. J was trimmed by 3 bases and V by 5 bases; bases with no gene match: 4. The CDR3 covers 13 residues. Looked up from germline, CDR1 is SEHNR and CDR2 is FQNEAQ (reference sequence). The CDR3 DNA reads TGTGCCAGCAGCCATGACAGGGTCTACGAGCAGTACTTC. It yields the protein CASSHDRVYEQYF.

This chain connects TRBV5-1 to TRBJ2-7; 9 bases agree with TRBD2. The CDR3 spans 21 residues. Germline V lookup: CDR1 SGHRS, CDR2 YFSETQ. J gave up 0 bases and V 0 bases, and 19 bases lay outside the gene matches. The DNA for the CDR3 is TGCGCCAGCAGCTTGGCCGTGGGTAGCGGGGGACAACATAAGAGCTCCTACGAGCAGTACTTC. Amino acid sequence: CASSLAVGSGGQHKSSYEQYF.